This T cell receptor beta chain came from a study of molecular identifiers for immune sequencing clone quantification (dated by TCRdb to the late 2010s). About the study as a whole: For a replicate experiment, the RNA from either around 20,000 or 100,000 naive CD8 T cells was divided into five aliquots, and four of those aliquots went on to sequencing. CD8 T cells were used in a methods study to benchmark molecular-identifier clustering-based TCR repertoire sequencing (MIDCIRS) and TCR RNA copy counting. The paper's findings and limits, for the study overall: Spiked-in Jurkat TCR RNA equal to a single cell's worth was reported to be detectable even within one million naive CD8 T cells. Approximately 2.7 recovered TCR RNA copies per cell were obtained by modeling, versus approximately 9 by digital PCR, implying a capture efficiency of roughly 32%. Without barcode sub-clustering, chimeric consensus sequences inflated TCR diversity; chimeras reached as high as 47%. In CMV-specific effector cells, clones with more than 20 RNA copies contained over 97% of molecules, whereas in naive cells such clones contained under 1% of molecules. The sizes of highly expanded clones could end up underestimated when identical TCR molecules share a barcode. The naive libraries included spiked-in Jurkat TCR RNA (roughly 9 copies' worth), and this RNA is not part of the donor repertoire.

The germline V gene provides CDR1 MGHDK and CDR2 SYGVNS. V and J lose 3 bases and 14 bases, and a span of 14 bases separates them. The CDR3 contains 13 residues, cysteine and phenylalanine counted. The sequence is cut down to CDR3 DNA, 39 bases in frame from base 1. Receptor libraries were prepared by PCR. Sequenced on an Illumina HiSeq 4000. Preparation of bulk TCR libraries followed a previously described approach, with the TCR primers listed in Table S5. The Qiagen AllPrep DNA/RNA kit was used to purify total RNA. Reads from multiple sequencing runs of the same library were pooled before analysis. The source study handled its data this way. Reads were retained only if an exact TCR constant sequence was present, and the retained reads were trimmed to 150 nt and grouped according to their 12-nt molecular barcodes. Reads inside each barcode group were sub-clustered using a 15% Levenshtein threshold, and a quality-weighted consensus sequence was constructed for each RNA molecule. Non-functional sequences were filtered out, along with any lower-count sequence sitting one edit away from another sequence. Barcode sub-clusters with fewer than 20% of the maximum read count were removed, based on fitting two negative binomial distributions. TCRdb's own reprocessing of the public reads used fastp at Q25 and MiXCR and kept productive beta chains. Rows are unified per CDR3 protein, each entry keeping the most common DNA and genes. What appears here as the V and J calls and clone size reflects TCRdb's work, not the paper's. This sample gives hundreds of thousands of distinct CDR3 sequences in total; about 20% of them show up just once. 0.85% to 0.9% of the sample is held by the ten biggest clonotypes.

Libraries of naive CD8 T cells were built from around 18,000 to 910,000 sorted cells, with 10%, 30% or 50% of the purified RNA used. Naive CD8 T cells, defined as CD8+CD4-CCR7+CD45RA+, were FACS-sorted into RLT Plus buffer on a BD FACSAria II. Roughly nine TCR copies' worth of Jurkat RNA were spiked into roughly 17,000-1,100,000 naive CD8 T cell samples to test detection sensitivity. Enrichment of CD8 T cells was performed with RosetteSep CD8+ T Cell Enrichment Cocktail and Ficoll-Paque, after which ACK red cell lysis was carried out. This clonotype was seen ten or more times. Its antigen is not yet known. The sample holds no much larger clone one base away, and base qualities are not on file.

This sequence uses TRBV25-1 and TRBJ1-6; the D region possibly corresponds to TRBD1 (5 bases align). Input material: naive CD8+ T cells from blood, with Jurkat cell RNA spiked in. In light of the paper, this sample's cell subset or site label describes: FACS-sorted CD8+CD4-CCR7+CD45RA+ naive T cells. The TCR comes from a human donor in good health. Some libraries in this study had Jurkat cell RNA spiked in. The CDR3 reads as follows: CASSEGDLSSLHF. The bases read TGTGCCAGCAGTGAGGGGGACCTCTCGTCCCTCCACTTT.